This TCR beta chain appears in the sequencing data of a study of CD8 T cells in Susac syndrome. Random hexamers served to reverse transcribe roughly 0.45 to 1 ug RNA. Each CDR3 protein gets one entry after TCRdb re-called the immunoSEQ multiplex PCR reads with MiXCR. The data hold over 100,000 distinct CDR3 sequences, with about 96% observed a single time. The source material was CD4+ T cells from PBMCs. The receptor was derived from a human donor in good health.

This CDR3 reads CSVWRDRGYNEQFF. CDR3 sequence (DNA): TGCAGCGTCTGGAGGGACAGGGGGTACAATGAGCAGTTCTTC. The rearrangement links TRBV29-1 to TRBJ2-1, with 11 bases identical to TRBD1. CDR1 and CDR2 (germline): SQVTM, ANQGSEA. The CDR3 consists of 14 residues. V lost 6 bases to trimming and J lost 4 bases; unmatched junction nucleotides: 5.